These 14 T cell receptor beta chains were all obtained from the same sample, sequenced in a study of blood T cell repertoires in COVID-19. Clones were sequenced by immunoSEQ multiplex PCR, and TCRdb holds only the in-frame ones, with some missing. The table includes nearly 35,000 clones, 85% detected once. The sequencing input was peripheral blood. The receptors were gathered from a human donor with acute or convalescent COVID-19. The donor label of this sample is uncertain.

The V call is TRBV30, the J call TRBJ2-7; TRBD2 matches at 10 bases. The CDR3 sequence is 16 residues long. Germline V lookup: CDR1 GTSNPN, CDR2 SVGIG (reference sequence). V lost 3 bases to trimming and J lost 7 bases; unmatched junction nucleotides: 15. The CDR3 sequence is CAWRAKSGRASGEQYF. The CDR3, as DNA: TGTGCCTGGAGAGCTAAAAGCGGGAGGGCGTCAGGTGAGCAGTACTTC.

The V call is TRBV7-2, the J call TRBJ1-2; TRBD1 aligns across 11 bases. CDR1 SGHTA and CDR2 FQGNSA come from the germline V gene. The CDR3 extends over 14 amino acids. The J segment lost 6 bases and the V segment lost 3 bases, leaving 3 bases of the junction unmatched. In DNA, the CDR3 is TGTGCCAGCAGCTTGGGACAGGGGGTCAATGGCTACACCTTC. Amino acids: CASSLGQGVNGYTF.

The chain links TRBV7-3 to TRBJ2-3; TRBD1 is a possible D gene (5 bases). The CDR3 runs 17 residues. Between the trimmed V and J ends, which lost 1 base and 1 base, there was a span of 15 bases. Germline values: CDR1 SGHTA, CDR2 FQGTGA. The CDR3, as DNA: TGTGCCAGCAGCTTAAGGGGCCAAGTTGGTGGCACAGATACGCAGTATTTT. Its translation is CASSLRGQVGGTDTQYF.

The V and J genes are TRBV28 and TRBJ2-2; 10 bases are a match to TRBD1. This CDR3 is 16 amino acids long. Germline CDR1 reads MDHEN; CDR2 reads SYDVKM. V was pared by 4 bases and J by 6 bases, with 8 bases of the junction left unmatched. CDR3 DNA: TGTGCCAGCAGTTCCGCCGCGACAGGGGGCCCCGGGGAGCTGTTTTTT. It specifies CASSSAATGGPGELFF.

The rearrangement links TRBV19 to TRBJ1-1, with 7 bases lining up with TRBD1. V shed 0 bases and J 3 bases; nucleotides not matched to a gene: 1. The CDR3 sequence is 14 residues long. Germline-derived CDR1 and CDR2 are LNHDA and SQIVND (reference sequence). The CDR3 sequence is CASSIDQGDTEAFF. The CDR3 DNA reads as TGTGCCAGTAGTATAGATCAGGGGGACACTGAAGCTTTCTTT.

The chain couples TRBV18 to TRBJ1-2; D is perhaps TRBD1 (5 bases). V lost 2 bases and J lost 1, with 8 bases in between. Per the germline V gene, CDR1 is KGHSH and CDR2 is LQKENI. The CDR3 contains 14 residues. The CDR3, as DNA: TGTGCCAGCTCACCAAACAGGAATAACTATGGCTACACCTTC. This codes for CASSPNRNNYGYTF.

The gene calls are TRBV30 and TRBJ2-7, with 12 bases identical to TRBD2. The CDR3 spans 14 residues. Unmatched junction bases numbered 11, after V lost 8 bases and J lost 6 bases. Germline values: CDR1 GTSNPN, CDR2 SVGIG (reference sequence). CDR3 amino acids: CAHGLAGNSGEQYF. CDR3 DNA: TGTGCCCACGGACTAGCGGGAAATTCTGGCGAGCAGTACTTC.

The CDR3 loop reads CASTRTGGNEKLFF. The CDR3 DNA follows: TGTGCCAGCACCCGGACTGGGGGGAATGAAAAACTGTTTTTT. The J gene is TRBJ1-4, the V gene TRBV11-2; possibly TRBD1 for D (5 bases). Germline loops: CDR1 SGHAT, CDR2 FQNNGV. The CDR3 contains 14 residues. Trimming stripped 7 bases from V and 5 bases from J, with 14 bases between.

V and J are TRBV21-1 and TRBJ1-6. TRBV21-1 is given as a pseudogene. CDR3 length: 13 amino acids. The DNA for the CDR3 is TGTGCCAGCAGCAAAGAAAGAGGCTCACCCCTCCACTTT. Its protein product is CASSKERGSPLHF.

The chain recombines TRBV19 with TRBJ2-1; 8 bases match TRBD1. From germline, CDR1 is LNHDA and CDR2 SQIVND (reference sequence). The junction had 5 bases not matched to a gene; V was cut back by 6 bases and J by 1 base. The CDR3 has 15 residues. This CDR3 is CASSVTGGSYNEQFF. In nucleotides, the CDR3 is TGTGCCAGTAGCGTTACAGGGGGTTCCTACAATGAGCAGTTCTTC.

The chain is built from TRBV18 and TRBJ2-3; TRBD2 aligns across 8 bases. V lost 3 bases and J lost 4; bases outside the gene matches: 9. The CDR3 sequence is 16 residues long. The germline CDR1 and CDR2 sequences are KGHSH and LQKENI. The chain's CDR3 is CASSPGAGVRADTQYF. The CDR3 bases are TGTGCCAGCTCACCCGGAGCGGGAGTCCGGGCAGATACGCAGTATTTT.

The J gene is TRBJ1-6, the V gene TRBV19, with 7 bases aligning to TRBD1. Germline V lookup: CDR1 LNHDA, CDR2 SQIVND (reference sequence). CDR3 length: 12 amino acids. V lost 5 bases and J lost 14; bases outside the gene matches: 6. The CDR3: CASSVGQLALHF. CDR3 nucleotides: TGTGCCAGTAGTGTGGGACAGCTGGCCCTCCACTTT.

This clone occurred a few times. CDR3 nucleotides: TGTGCCACCAGCAGAGAGGGGGCACGCTATGGCTACACCTTC. Protein product: CATSREGARYGYTF. This chain connects TRBV15 to TRBJ1-2, with D possibly being TRBD1 (6 bases). The germline gives CDR1 LNHNV, CDR2 YYDKDF (reference sequence). Trimming took 0 bases from V and 4 from J, leaving 9 bases between them. This CDR3 spans 14 amino acids.

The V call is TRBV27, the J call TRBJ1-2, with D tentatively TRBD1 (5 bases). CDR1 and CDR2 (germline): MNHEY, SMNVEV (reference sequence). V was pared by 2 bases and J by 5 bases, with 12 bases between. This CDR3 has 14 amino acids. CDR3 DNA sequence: TGTGCCAGCAGTTTACACTCCGGGGGTTATGGCTACACCTTC. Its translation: CASSLHSGGYGYTF.